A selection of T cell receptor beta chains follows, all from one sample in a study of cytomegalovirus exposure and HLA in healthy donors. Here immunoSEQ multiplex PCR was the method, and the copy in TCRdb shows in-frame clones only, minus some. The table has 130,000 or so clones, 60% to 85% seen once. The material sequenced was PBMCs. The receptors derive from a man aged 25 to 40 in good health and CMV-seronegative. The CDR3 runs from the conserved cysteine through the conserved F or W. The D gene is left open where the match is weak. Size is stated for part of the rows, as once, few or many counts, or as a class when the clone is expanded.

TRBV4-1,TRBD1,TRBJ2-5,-,CASSLRQGRVRETQYF,TGCGCCAGCAGCTTACGACAGGGACGAGTGAGAGAGACCCAGTACTTC
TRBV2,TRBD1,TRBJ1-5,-,CAGGTGNQPQHF,TGTGCCGGAGGGACAGGCAATCAGCCCCAGCATTTT
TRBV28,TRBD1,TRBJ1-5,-,CASSFGFRDRGLYSNQPQHF,TGTGCCAGCAGTTTCGGGTTCCGGGACAGGGGGCTTTATAGCAATCAGCCCCAGCATTTT
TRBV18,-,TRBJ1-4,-,CASSPRFGNEKLFF,TGTGCCAGCTCACCCCGTTTTGGCAATGAAAAACTGTTTTTT
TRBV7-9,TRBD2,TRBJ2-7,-,CASSLGTSGEQYF,TGTGCCAGCAGCTTAGGGACTAGCGGGGAGCAGTACTTC
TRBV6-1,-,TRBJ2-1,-,CASSEEGVLGNEQFF,TGTGCCAGCAGTGAAGAGGGGGTCTTAGGCAATGAGCAGTTCTTC
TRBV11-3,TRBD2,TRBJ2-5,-,CASSKGLEGETQYF,TGTGCCAGCAGCAAGGGACTAGAGGGGGAGACCCAGTACTTC
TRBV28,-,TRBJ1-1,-,CATLLTEAFF,TGTGCCACACTTCTCACTGAAGCTTTCTTT
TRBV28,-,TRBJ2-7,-,CASNSDRPYEQYF,TGTGCCAGCAATAGTGACAGGCCCTACGAGCAGTACTTC
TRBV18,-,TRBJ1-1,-,CASSPQLSVVGGGGSEAFF,TGTGCCAGCTCACCCCAGCTTTCCGTAGTAGGCGGTGGAGGTTCTGAAGCTTTCTTT
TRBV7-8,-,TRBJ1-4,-,CASGKGRTTTNEKLFF,TGTGCCAGCGGGAAGGGAAGGACAACAACTAATGAAAAACTGTTTTTT
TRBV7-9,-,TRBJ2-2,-,CASSSTGTNTGELFF,TGTGCCAGCAGCTCAACCGGGACGAACACCGGGGAGCTGTTTTTT
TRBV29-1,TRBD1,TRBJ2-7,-,CSVEDPGRGGDEQYF,TGCAGCGTTGAAGATCCGGGTAGAGGGGGCGACGAGCAGTACTTC
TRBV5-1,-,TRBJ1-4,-,CASSKDSSTGEKLFF,TGCGCCAGCAGCAAAGACAGCTCCACAGGTGAAAAACTGTTTTTT
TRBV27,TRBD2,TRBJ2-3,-,CASTHLAGGPHTDTQYF,TGTGCCAGCACCCACCTAGCGGGAGGGCCCCACACAGATACGCAGTATTTT
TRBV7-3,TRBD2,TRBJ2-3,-,CASSLGLDTDTQYF,TGTGCCAGCAGCTTGGGACTAGATACAGATACGCAGTATTTT
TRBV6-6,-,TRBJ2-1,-,CASSPTSPFYNEQFF,TGTGCCAGCAGTCCTACTAGCCCCTTTTACAATGAGCAGTTCTTC
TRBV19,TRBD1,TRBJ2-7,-,CASSSGQGPYEQYF,TGTGCCAGTAGTTCCGGACAGGGACCCTACGAGCAGTACTTC
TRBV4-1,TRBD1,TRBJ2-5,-,CASSQGTGRVWETQYF,TGCGCCAGCAGCCAGGGGACAGGGAGGGTTTGGGAGACCCAGTACTTC
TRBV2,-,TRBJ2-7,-,CASKSSSYEQYF,TGTGCCAGCAAGTCTAGCTCCTACGAGCAGTACTTC
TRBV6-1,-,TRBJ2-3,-,CASSREGGSTDTQYF,TGTGCCAGCAGTCGCGAAGGGGGTAGCACAGATACGCAGTATTTT
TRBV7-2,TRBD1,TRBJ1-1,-,CASSLYPSRDRGDEAFF,TGTGCCAGCAGCTTATACCCTAGTCGGGACAGGGGGGATGAAGCTTTCTTT
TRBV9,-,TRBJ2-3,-,CASSERPITDTQYF,TGTGCCAGCAGCGAGAGGCCTATCACAGATACGCAGTATTTT
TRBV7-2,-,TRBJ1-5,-,CASSLWHLSNQPQHF,TGTGCCAGCAGCTTATGGCACCTTAGCAATCAGCCCCAGCATTTT
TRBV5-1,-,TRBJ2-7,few,CASLGDNSYEQYF,TGCGCCAGCCTTGGGGACAACTCCTACGAGCAGTACTTC
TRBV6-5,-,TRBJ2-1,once,CASSYGGSSYNEQFF,TGTGCCAGCAGTTACGGGGGGAGCTCCTACAATGAGCAGTTCTTC